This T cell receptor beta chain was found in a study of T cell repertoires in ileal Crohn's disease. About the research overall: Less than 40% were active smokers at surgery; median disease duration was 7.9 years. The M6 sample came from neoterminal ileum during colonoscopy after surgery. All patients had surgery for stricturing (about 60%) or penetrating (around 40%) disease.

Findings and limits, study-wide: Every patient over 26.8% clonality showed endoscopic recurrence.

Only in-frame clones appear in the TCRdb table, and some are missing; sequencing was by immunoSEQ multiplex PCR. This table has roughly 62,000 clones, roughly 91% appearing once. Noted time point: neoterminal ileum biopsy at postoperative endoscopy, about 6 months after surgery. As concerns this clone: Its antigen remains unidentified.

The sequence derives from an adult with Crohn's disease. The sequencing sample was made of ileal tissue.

CDR3 sequence: CASSIGVTTEAFF. CDR3 nucleotides: TGTGCCAGTAGTATAGGAGTTACCACTGAAGCTTTCTTT. The chain carries TRBV19 and TRBJ1-1; no clear D. V gave up 1 base and J gave up 4 bases, with 7 bases separating them. Germline assignment: CDR1 LNHDA and CDR2 SQIVND (reference sequence). This CDR3 spans 13 amino acids.